Detailed here is one T cell receptor beta chain. This sample is part of a study of control samples from healthy donors and cancer patients. Germline CDR1 reads MNHEY; CDR2 reads SVGEGT. This CDR3 is built from 14 residues. The V gene lost 5 bases and the J gene lost 2 bases, with 13 bases spanning the gap. Repertoires were generated with immunoSEQ multiplex PCR, while TCRdb's copy carries only in-frame clones and drops some. The sample lists 350,000 to 450,000 clones, around 90% occurring once. The source material was PBMCs. The chain employs TRBV6-2 or TRBV6-3 and TRBJ2-7; no clear D. The clonotype was recovered from a man between 35 and 55 years old with head and neck cancer. The CDR3 coding sequence is TGTGCCAGCAGTCCACGGACGGTGACCTACGAGCAGTACTTC. This sequence encodes CASSPRTVTYEQYF.